This T cell receptor beta chain appears in the sequencing data of a study of sequential checkpoint blockade in melanoma. Whole-study context: Arm A got nivolumab then ipilimumab; arm B the reverse, 1:1. Both treatment sequences were followed by maintenance nivolumab.

Trimming took 0 bases from V and 5 from J; bases not matched to a gene: 2. This CDR3 spans 16 amino acids. Germline CDR1 and CDR2: LGHNA and YSLEER. The treatment: randomized to nivolumab then ipilimumab (arm A) or the reverse (arm B). From thawed PBMCs, live CD3+CD8+ cells negative for CD19 and CD56 were sorted. Data came from immunoSEQ multiplex PCR; TCRdb stores just in-frame clones and leaves some out. The sample lists over 9,000 clones; approximately 81% were seen once. Sample: CD8+ T cells sorted from blood (inferred from file names), taken from a patient given nivolumab and ipilimumab in sequence. The sequence was collected from a human donor with melanoma. This chain connects TRBV4-3 to TRBJ2-3; TRBD2 aligns across 13 bases. This CDR3 reads CASSQETSGGLDTQYF. CDR3 DNA sequence: TGCGCCAGCAGCCAAGAGACTAGCGGGGGGCTAGATACGCAGTATTTT.